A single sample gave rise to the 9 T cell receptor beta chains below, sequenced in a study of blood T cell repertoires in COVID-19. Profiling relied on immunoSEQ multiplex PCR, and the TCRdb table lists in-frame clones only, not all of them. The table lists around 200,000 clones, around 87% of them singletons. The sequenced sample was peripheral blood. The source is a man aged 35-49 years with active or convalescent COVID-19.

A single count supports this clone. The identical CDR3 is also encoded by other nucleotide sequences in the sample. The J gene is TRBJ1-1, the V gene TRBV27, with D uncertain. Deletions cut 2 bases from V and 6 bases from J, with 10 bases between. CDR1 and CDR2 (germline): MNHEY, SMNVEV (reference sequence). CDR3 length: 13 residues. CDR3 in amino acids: CASSLGRGAEAFF. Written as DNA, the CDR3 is TGTGCCAGCAGTTTAGGGAGAGGCGCTGAAGCTTTCTTT.

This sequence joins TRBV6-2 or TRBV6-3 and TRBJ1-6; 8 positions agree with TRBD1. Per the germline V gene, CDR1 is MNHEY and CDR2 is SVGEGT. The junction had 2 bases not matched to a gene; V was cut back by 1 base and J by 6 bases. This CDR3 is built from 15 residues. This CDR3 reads CASSYLQGVNSPLHF. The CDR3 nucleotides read TGTGCCAGCAGTTACTTACAGGGGGTTAATTCACCCCTCCACTTT.

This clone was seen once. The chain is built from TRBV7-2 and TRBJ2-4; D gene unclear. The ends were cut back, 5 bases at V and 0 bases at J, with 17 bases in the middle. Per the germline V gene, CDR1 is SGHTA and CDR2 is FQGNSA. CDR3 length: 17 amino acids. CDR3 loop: CASSPRSGLLAKNIQYF. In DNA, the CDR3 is TGTGCCAGCAGCCCTCGATCTGGGCTACTAGCCAAAAACATTCAGTACTTC.

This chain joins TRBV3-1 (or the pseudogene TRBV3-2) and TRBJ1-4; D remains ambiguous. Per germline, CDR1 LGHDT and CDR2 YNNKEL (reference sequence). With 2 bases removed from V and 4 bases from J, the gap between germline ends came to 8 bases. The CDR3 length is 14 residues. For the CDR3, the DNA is TGTGCCAGCAGCCAATTACAAATTAATGAAAAACTGTTTTTT. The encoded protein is CASSQLQINEKLFF.

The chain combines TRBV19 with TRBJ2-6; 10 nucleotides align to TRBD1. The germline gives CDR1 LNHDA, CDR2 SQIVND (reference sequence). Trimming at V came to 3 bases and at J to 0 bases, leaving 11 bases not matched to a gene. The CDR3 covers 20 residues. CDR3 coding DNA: TGTGCCAGTAGTATGGTTCGACAGGGGGCGATCCGCTCTGGGGCCAACGTCCTGACTTTC. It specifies CASSMVRQGAIRSGANVLTF.

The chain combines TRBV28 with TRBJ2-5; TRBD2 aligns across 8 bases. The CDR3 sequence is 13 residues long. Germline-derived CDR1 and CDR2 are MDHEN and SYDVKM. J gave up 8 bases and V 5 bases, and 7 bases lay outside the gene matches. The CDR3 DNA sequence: TGTGCCAGCAGTGGTAGCGGGGTGGAAACCCAGTACTTC. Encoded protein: CASSGSGVETQYF. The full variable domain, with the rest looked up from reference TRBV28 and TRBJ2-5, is DVKVTQSSRYLVKRTGEKVFLECVQDMDHENMFWYRQDPGLGLRLIYFSYDVKMKEKGDIPEGYSVSREKKERFSLILESASTNQTSMYLCASSGSGVETQYFGPGTRLLVL.

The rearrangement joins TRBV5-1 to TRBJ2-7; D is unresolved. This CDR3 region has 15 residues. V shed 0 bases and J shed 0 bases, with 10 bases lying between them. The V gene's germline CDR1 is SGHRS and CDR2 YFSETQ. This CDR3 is CASSLGAEPSYEQYF. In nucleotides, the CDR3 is TGCGCCAGCAGCTTGGGGGCAGAACCCTCCTACGAGCAGTACTTC.

CDR3 nucleotide sequence: TGTGCCAGTGCCGGGACAGTCGAGGAGACCCAGTACTTC. Its translation is CASAGTVEETQYF. The gene calls are TRBV2 and TRBJ2-5, with 7 bases that match TRBD1. The CDR3 loop spans 13 amino acids. From germline, CDR1 is SNHLY and CDR2 FYNNEI. After removal of 9 bases from V and 5 bases from J, the junction contained 9 bases not matched to a gene. Supplemented by reference TRBV2 and TRBJ2-5, the full variable domain reads EPEVTQTPSHQVTQMGQEVILRCVPISNHLYFYWYRQILGQKVEFLVSFYNNEISEKSEIFDDQFSVERPDGSNFTLKIRSTKLEDSAMYFCASAGTVEETQYFGPGTRLLVL.

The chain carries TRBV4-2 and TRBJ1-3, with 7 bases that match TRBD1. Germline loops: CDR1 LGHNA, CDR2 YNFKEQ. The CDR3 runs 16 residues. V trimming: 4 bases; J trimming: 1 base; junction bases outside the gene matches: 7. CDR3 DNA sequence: TGTGCCAGCAGCCCTGGGACAGAAACATCTGGAAACACCATATATTTT. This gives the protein CASSPGTETSGNTIYF.